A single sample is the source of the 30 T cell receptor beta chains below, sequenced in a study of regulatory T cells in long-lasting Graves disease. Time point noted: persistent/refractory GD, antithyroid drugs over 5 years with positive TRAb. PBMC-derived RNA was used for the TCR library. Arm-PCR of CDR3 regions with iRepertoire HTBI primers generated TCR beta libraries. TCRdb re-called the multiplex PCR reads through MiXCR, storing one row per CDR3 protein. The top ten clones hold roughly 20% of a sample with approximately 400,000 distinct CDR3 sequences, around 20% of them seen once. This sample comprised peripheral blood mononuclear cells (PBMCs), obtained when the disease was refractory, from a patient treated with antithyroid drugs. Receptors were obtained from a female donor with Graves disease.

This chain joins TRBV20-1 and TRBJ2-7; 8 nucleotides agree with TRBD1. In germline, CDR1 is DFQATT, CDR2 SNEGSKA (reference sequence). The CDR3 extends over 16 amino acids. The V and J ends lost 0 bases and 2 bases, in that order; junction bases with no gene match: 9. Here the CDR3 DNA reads TGCAGTGCTAGAGATTTTTCGACAGGGGCGACCTACGAGCAGTACTTC. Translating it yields CSARDFSTGATYEQYF.

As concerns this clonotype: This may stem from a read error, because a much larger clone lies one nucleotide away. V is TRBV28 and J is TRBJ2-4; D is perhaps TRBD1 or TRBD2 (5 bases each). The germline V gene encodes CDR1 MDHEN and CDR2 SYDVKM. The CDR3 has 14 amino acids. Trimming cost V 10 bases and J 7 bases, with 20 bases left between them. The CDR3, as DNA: TGTGCCACCAATCCGGGGCTCGGCGGGAACATTCAGTACTTC. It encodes CATNPGLGGNIQYF.

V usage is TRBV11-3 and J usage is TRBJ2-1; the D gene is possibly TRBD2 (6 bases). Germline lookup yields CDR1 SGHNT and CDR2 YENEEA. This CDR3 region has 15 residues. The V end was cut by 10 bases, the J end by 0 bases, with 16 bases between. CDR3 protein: CANTPGLSSYNEQFF. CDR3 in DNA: TGTGCCAACACCCCGGGACTCAGCTCCTACAATGAGCAGTTCTTC.

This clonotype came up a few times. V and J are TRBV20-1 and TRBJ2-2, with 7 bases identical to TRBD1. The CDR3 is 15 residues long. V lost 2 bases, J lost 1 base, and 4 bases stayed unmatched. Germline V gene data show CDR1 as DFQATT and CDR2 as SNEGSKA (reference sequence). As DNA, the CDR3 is TGCAGTGCTAGACCACGACAGGGGAACACCGGGGAGCTGTTTTTT. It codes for CSARPRQGNTGELFF.

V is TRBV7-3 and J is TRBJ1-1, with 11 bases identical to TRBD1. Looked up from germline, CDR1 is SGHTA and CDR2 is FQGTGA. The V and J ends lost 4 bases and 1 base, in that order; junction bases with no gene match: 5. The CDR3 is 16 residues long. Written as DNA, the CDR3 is TGTGCCAGCAGCTCCGGACAGGGGGCTAAGAACACTGAAGCTTTCTTT. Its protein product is CASSSGQGAKNTEAFF.

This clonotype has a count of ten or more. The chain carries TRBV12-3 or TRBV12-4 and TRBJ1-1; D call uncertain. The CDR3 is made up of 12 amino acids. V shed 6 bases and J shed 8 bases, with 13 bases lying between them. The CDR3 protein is CASRTLGGEAFF. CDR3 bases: TGTGCCAGCAGGACTCTGGGCGGAGAAGCTTTCTTT.

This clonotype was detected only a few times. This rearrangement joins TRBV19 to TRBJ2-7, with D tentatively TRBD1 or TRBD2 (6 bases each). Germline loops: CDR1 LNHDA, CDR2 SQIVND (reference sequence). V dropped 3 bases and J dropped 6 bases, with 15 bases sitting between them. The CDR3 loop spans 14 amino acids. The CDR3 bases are TGTGCCAGTAGTATCTACAGGGAGGTCAGCGAGCAGTACTTC. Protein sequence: CASSIYREVSEQYF.

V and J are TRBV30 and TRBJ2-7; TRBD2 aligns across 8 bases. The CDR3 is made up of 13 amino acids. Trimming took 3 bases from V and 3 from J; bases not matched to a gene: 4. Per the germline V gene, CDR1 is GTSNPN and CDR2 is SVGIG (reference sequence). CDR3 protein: CAWRGLVGYEQYF. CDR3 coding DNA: TGTGCCTGGAGGGGACTAGTCGGCTACGAGCAGTACTTC.

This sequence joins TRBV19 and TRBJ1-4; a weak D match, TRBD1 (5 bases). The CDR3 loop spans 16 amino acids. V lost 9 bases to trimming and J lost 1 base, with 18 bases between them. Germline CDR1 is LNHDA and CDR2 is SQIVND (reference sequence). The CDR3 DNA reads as TGTGCCAGCCAGCCGGGGCCGGGGGGAACTAATGAAAAACTGTTTTTT. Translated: CASQPGPGGTNEKLFF.

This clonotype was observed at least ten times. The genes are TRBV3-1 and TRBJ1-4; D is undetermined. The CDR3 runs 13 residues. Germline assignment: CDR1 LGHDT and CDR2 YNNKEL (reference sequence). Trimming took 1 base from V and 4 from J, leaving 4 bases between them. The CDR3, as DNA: TGTGCCAGCAGCCAAGGGCATAATGAAAAACTGTTTTTT. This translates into CASSQGHNEKLFF.

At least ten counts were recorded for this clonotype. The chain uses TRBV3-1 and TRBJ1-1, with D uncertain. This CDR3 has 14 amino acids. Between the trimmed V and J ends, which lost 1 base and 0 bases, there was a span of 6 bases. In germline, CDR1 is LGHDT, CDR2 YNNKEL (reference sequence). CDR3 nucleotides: TGTGCCAGCAGCCAAGGATCCATGAACACTGAAGCTTTCTTT. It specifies CASSQGSMNTEAFF.

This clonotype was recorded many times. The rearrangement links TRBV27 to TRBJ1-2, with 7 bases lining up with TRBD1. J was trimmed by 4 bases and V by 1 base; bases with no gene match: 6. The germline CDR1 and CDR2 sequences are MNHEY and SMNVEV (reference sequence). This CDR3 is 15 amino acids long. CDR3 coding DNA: TGTGCCAGCAGTTTATTTTACGACAGGGCCTATGGCTACACCTTC. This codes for CASSLFYDRAYGYTF.

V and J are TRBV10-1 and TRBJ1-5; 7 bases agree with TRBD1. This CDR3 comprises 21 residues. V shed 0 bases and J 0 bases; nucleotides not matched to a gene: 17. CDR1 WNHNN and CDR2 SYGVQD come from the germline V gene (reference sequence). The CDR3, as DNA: TGCGCCAGCAGTGAGTCGACGGAGGGACAGTCCATGGGTTATAGCAATCAGCCCCAGCATTTT. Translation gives CASSESTEGQSMGYSNQPQHF.

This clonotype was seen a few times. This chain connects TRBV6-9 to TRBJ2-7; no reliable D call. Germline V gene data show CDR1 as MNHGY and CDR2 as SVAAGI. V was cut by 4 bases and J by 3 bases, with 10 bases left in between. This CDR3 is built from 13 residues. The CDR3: CASSLGNLYEQYF. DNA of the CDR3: TGTGCCAGCAGTTTGGGTAATCTCTACGAGCAGTACTTC.

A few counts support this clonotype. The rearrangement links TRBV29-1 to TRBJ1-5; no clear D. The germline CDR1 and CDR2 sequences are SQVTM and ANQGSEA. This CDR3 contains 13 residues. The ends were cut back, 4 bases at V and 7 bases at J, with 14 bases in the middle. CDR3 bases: TGCAGCGTTGGACGAGGAATCGGGCAGCCCCAGCATTTT. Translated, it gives CSVGRGIGQPQHF.

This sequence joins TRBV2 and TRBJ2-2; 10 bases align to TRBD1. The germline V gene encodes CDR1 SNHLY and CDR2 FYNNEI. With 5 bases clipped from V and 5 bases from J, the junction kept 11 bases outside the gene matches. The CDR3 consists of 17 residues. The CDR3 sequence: CASSPRTGGGRTGELFF. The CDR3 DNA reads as TGTGCCAGCAGTCCAAGGACAGGGGGAGGTAGAACCGGGGAGCTGTTTTTT.

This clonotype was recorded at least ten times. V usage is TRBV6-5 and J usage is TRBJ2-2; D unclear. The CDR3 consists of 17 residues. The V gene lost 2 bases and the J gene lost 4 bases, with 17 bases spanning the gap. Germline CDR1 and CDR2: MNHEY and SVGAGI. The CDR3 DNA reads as TGTGCCAGCAGTTACCGAACCCGGCACGGGTCCACCGGGGAGCTGTTTTTT. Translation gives CASSYRTRHGSTGELFF.

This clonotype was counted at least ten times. The DNA for the CDR3 is TGTGCCAGCAGCCCCCGGACGGGGATTAACACCGGGGAGCTGTTTTTT. It codes for CASSPRTGINTGELFF. The rearrangement uses TRBV7-2 and TRBJ2-2, with a possible D match to TRBD2 (5 bases). The CDR3 is 16 residues long. The germline V and J ends were trimmed by 5 bases and 2 bases, with 15 bases remaining between them. Germline loops: CDR1 SGHTA, CDR2 FQGNSA.

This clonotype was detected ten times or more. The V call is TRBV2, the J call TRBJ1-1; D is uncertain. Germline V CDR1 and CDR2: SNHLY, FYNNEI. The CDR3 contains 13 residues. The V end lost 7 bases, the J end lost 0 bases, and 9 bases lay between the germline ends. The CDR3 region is CASTRDMNTEAFF. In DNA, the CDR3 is TGTGCCAGCACGAGAGACATGAACACTGAAGCTTTCTTT. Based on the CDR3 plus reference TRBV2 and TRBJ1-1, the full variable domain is EPEVTQTPSHQVTQMGQEVILRCVPISNHLYFYWYRQILGQKVEFLVSFYNNEISEKSEIFDDQFSVERPDGSNFTLKIRSTKLEDSAMYFCASTRDMNTEAFFGQGTRLTVV.

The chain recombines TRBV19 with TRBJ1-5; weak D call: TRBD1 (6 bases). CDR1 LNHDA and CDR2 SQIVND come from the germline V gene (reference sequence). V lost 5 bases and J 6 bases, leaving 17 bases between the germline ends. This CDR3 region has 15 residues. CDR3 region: CASSGSNRAGQPQHF. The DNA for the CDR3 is TGTGCCAGTAGTGGATCTAACAGGGCGGGTCAGCCCCAGCATTTT.

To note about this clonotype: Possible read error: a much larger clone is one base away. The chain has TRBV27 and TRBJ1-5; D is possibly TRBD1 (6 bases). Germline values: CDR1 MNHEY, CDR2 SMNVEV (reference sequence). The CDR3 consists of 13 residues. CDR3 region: CANSAGQHQPQHF. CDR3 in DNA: TGTGCCAACAGTGCGGGACAACATCAGCCCCAGCATTTT.

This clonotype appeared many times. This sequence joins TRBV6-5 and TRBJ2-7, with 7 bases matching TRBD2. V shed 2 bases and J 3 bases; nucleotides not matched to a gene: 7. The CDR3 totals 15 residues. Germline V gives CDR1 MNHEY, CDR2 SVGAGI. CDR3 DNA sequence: TGTGCCAGCAGTTACGGTGCGGGAGCGGTCTACGAGCAGTACTTC. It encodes CASSYGAGAVYEQYF.

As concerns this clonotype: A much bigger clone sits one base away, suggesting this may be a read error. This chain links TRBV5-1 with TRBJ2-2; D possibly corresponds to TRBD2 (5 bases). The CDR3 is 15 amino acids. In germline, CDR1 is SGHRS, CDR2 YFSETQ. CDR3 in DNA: TGCGCCTGCAGCTGGGAGACAACGAACACCGGGGAGCTGTTTTTT. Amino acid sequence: CACSWETTNTGELFF. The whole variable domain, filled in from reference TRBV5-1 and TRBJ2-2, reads KAGVTQTPRYLIKTRGQQVTLSCSPISGHRSVSWYQQTPGQGLQFLFEYFSETQRNKGNFPGRFSGRQFSNSRSEMNVSTLELGDSALYLCACSWETTNTGELFFGEGSRLTVL.

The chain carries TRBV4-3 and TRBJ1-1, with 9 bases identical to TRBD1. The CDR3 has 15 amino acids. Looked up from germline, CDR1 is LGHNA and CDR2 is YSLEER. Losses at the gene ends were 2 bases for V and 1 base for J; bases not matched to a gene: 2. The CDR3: CASSQWGQGNTEAFF. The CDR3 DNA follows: TGCGCCAGCAGCCAATGGGGACAGGGGAACACTGAAGCTTTCTTT.

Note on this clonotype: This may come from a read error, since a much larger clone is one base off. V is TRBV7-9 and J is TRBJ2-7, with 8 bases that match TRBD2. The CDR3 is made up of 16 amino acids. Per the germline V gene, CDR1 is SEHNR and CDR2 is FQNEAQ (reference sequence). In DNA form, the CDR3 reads TGTGCCAGCAGTCGGGGGGGGCTAGCGGAATCCTCCGAGCAGTACTTC. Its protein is CASSRGGLAESSEQYF.

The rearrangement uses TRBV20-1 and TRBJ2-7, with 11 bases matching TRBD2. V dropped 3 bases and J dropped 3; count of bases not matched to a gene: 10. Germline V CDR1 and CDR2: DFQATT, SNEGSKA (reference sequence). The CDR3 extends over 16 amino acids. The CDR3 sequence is CSARRPTGTSGYEQYF. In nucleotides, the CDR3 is TGCAGTGCTAGGAGACCCACCGGGACTAGCGGCTACGAGCAGTACTTC.

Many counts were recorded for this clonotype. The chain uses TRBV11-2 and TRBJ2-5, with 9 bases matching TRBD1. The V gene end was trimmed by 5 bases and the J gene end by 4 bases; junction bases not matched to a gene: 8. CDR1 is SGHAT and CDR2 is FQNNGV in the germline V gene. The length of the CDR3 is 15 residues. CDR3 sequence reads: CASSDGTGPTETQYF. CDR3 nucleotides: TGTGCCAGCAGCGACGGGACAGGGCCCACAGAGACCCAGTACTTC.

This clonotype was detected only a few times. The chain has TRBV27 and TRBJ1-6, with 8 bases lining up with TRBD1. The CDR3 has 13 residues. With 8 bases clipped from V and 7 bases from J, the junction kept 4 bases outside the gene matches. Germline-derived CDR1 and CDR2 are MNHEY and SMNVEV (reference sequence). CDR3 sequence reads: CASQGQENSPLHF. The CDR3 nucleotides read TGTGCCAGCCAGGGACAGGAGAATTCACCCCTCCACTTT.

This chain's CDR3 is CASSQKPGQAQPQPQHF. In nucleotides, the CDR3 is TGTGCCAGCAGCCAAAAGCCGGGACAGGCGCAACCTCAGCCCCAGCATTTT. This chain joins TRBV5-6 and TRBJ1-5, with 8 bases that match TRBD1. The germline V gene has CDR1 SGHDT and CDR2 YYEEEE. The CDR3 has 17 residues. With 4 bases clipped from V and 6 bases from J, the junction kept 15 bases outside the gene matches.

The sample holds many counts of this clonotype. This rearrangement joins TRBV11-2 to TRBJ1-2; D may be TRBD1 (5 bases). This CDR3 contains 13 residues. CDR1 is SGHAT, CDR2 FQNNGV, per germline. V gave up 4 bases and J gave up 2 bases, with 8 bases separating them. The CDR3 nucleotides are TGTGCCAGCAGCTACGGGGGAAACTATGGCTACACCTTC. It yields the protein CASSYGGNYGYTF.